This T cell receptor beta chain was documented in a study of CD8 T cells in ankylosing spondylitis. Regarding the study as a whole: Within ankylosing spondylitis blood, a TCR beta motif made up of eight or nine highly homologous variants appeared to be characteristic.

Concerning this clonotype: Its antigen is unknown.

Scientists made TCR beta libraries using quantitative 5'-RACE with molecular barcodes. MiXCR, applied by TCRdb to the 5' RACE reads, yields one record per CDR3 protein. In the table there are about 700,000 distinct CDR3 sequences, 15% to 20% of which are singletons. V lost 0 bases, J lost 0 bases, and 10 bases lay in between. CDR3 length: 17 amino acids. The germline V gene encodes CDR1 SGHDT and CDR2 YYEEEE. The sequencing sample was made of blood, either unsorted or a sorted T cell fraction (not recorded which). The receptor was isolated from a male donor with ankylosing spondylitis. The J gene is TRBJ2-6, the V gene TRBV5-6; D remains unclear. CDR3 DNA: TGTGCCAGCAGCTTGGGTGATGAAAGCTCTGGGGCCAACGTCCTGACTTTC. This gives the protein CASSLGDESSGANVLTF.